What follows describes a single T cell receptor beta chain. The data originate from a study of OX40 agonist ivuxolimab in advanced cancers. Across the whole study: Every 2 weeks, patients received ivuxolimab intravenously, dosed at 0.01 to 10 mg/kg.

Trimming at V came to 2 bases and at J to 5 bases, leaving 10 bases not matched to a gene. Per the germline V gene, CDR1 is SEHNR and CDR2 is FQNEAQ (reference sequence). The length of the CDR3 is 18 residues. Repertoires were generated with immunoSEQ multiplex PCR, while TCRdb's copy carries only in-frame clones and drops some. The top ten hold roughly 5.1% of the sample, which has tens of thousands of clones, roughly 80% seen once. V gene TRBV7-9 combines with J gene TRBJ2-3; TRBD2 aligns across 13 bases. Source: CD4+ or CD8+ T cells sorted from blood, taken in a trial of the OX40 agonist ivuxolimab. The receptor was isolated from an adult with an advanced solid tumor such as melanoma, head and neck, liver or kidney cancer. The CDR3 nucleotides are TGTGCCAGCAGCTTATTAACTAGCGGGGGGGCCGAGGGAGATACGCAGTATTTT. It translates to CASSLLTSGGAEGDTQYF.